This TCR beta chain was sequenced in a study of CD8 T cells in ankylosing spondylitis. J was trimmed by 9 bases and V by 4 bases; bases with no gene match: 12. In germline, CDR1 is MDHEN, CDR2 SYDVKM. This CDR3 is 16 amino acids long. TCRdb reprocessed the 5' RACE reads via MiXCR and lists one record per CDR3 protein. The table shows 300,000 to 350,000 distinct CDR3 sequences, with under 14% occurring only once. This clonotype has ten or more counts. The chain couples TRBV28 to TRBJ1-6; TRBD1 matches at 7 bases. Sequencing was done on a sample of blood, either unsorted or a sorted T cell fraction (not recorded which). The clonotype was recovered from a female donor with ankylosing spondylitis or in good health (not recorded which). The CDR3 nucleotides are TGTGCCAGCAGTTCACCCGACAGGGCCCCCTCTTCACCCCTCCACTTT. It yields the protein CASSSPDRAPSSPLHF.